These T cell receptor beta chains were read from a single sample in a study of cytomegalovirus exposure and HLA in healthy donors. Profiled with immunoSEQ multiplex PCR; TCRdb holds only in-frame clones, not every one. Altogether about 180,000 clones are present, 80% being singletons, with the ten largest covering around 1.4%. The sample comprised PBMCs. Every receptor here comes from a girl between 5 and 17 years old in good health and CMV-seropositive. CDR3s include the opening cysteine and the closing phenylalanine or tryptophan. D genes are given only for firm matches. The size of a clone is reported for some rows only, either as once, few or many, or as a class for expanded clones.

j_gene | abundance | v_gene | d_gene | CDR3aa | CDR3nt
TRBJ2-7 | . | TRBV7-9 | . | CASSLSGSDSESYEQYF | TGTGCCAGCAGCTTATCCGGGTCGGACAGCGAATCCTACGAGCAGTACTTC
TRBJ2-1 | . | TRBV29-1 | TRBD2 | CSVEGYTGTSSYNEQFF | TGCAGCGTTGAAGGCTACACCGGGACTAGCAGTTACAATGAGCAGTTCTTC
TRBJ1-2 | . | TRBV5-6 | TRBD1 | CASSLDRGRGINYGYTF | TGTGCCAGCAGCTTGGACAGGGGGCGCGGAATTAATTACGGCTACACCTTC
TRBJ1-4 | . | TRBV2 | . | CASRPGQGDGEKLFF | TGTGCCAGCAGGCCCGGACAAGGGGATGGGGAAAAACTGTTTTTT
TRBJ1-1 | . | TRBV4-1 | TRBD1 | CASSQRTGGTEAFF | TGCGCCAGCAGCCAGAGGACAGGCGGCACTGAAGCTTTCTTT
TRBJ1-4 | few | TRBV6-5 | TRBD1 | CASSRGQGSEKLFF | TGTGCCAGCAGCCGTGGACAGGGATCGGAAAAACTGTTTTTT
TRBJ1-2 | . | TRBV16 | . | CASAPTGNYGYTF | TGTGCCAGCGCCCCCACAGGGAACTATGGCTACACCTTC
TRBJ2-1 | . | TRBV6-5 | TRBD2 | CASSRGTSDLNEQFF | TGTGCCAGCAGCCGAGGGACTAGCGACCTTAATGAGCAGTTCTTC
TRBJ2-3 | . | TRBV6-4 | TRBD2 | CASSDSPSGMGTDTQYF | TGTGCCAGCAGTGACTCCCCTAGCGGGATGGGCACAGATACGCAGTATTTT
TRBJ2-7 | . | TRBV7-9 | TRBD2 | CASSFWPGDYSYEQYF | TGTGCCAGCAGCTTTTGGCCCGGGGACTACTCCTACGAGCAGTACTTC
TRBJ1-5 | . | TRBV19 | TRBD1 | CASRRTGGGQPQHF | TGTGCCAGTAGGAGGACAGGAGGAGGACAGCCCCAGCATTTT
TRBJ2-2 | . | TRBV19 | TRBD1 | CASSTGQGPTGELFF | TGTGCCAGTAGTACGGGACAGGGACCCACCGGGGAGCTGTTTTTT
TRBJ2-1 | . | TRBV6-6 | TRBD2 | CASSYSLAEGDNEQFF | TGTGCCAGCAGTTACTCACTAGCGGAGGGGGACAATGAGCAGTTCTTC
TRBJ1-1 | . | TRBV6-1 | . | CASSERMATEAFF | TGTGCCAGCAGTGAACGAATGGCCACTGAAGCTTTCTTT
TRBJ2-6 | . | TRBV4-2 | TRBD1 | CASSQEGTGTGANVLTF | TGTGCCAGCAGCCAAGAGGGGACAGGGACTGGGGCCAACGTCCTGACTTTC
TRBJ2-7 | . | TRBV7-2 | TRBD2 | CASSASGLAVYEQYF | TGTGCCAGCAGCGCTAGCGGACTAGCGGTCTACGAGCAGTACTTC
TRBJ1-1 | . | TRBV2 | . | CASSARNTEAFF | TGTGCCAGCAGTGCCCGGAACACTGAAGCTTTCTTT
TRBJ2-3 | . | TRBV7-9 | TRBD2 | CASSLDGAGEPTDTQYF | TGTGCCAGCAGCTTAGACGGCGCGGGAGAGCCCACAGATACGCAGTATTTT
TRBJ2-3 | few | TRBV5-1 | TRBD2 | CASSTLGTSGRAGTQYF | TGCGCCAGCAGCACCTTGGGGACTAGCGGGAGGGCTGGTACGCAGTATTTT
TRBJ2-7 | . | TRBV6-1 | . | CASSQGKDYEQYF | TGTGCCAGCAGCCAGGGGAAGGACTACGAGCAGTACTTC
TRBJ2-1 | . | TRBV5-1 | . | CASSPATPRAYNEQFF | TGCGCCAGCAGCCCCGCAACACCGAGGGCCTACAATGAGCAGTTCTTC
TRBJ2-1 | . | TRBV6-5 | . | CASSYGGPLSEQFF | TGTGCCAGCAGTTACGGGGGCCCTCTGAGTGAGCAGTTCTTC
TRBJ2-6 | once | TRBV5-1 | TRBD1 | CASSLTGTGSRGANVLTF | TGCGCCAGCAGCCTAACCGGGACAGGGTCAAGAGGGGCCAACGTCCTGACTTTC
TRBJ2-7 | . | TRBV2 | TRBD2 | CASSILAGAGEQYF | TGTGCCAGCAGTATCCTAGCGGGAGCTGGCGAGCAGTACTTC
TRBJ2-7 | . | TRBV25-1 | . | CASSASGHEQYF | TGTGCCAGCAGTGCAAGCGGCCACGAGCAGTACTTC
TRBJ2-7 | . | TRBV29-1 | . | CNAGSYEQYF | TGCAACGCAGGGTCCTACGAGCAGTACTTC
TRBJ2-4 | . | TRBV21-1 | . | CVQGTHRLPINIQYF | TGTGTCCAGGGGACCCATCGCCTTCCGATCAACATTCAGTACTTC
TRBJ2-5 | . | TRBV5-4 | TRBD2 | CASRPGLAGSLQETQYF | TGTGCCAGCAGACCCGGACTAGCGGGAAGCCTCCAAGAGACCCAGTACTTC
TRBJ2-7 | . | TRBV10-3 | . | CAISESQGSYEQYF | TGTGCCATCAGTGAGTCACAGGGTTCCTACGAGCAGTACTTC
TRBJ1-2 | once | TRBV7-9 | TRBD1 | CASSIRTGELHGYTF | TGTGCCAGCAGTATCCGGACAGGGGAATTGCATGGCTACACCTTC
TRBJ2-7 | . | TRBV19 | TRBD1 | CASSIEGGEFEQYF | TGTGCCAGTAGTATAGAAGGGGGCGAGTTCGAGCAGTACTTC
TRBJ2-3 | . | TRBV5-1 | . | CASSLFVSSGDTQYF | TGCGCCAGCAGCTTGTTTGTAAGTTCCGGGGATACGCAGTATTTT
TRBJ2-5 | . | TRBV11-1 | TRBD1 | CASSTGGFQQETQYF | TGTGCCAGCAGCACAGGGGGTTTCCAACAAGAGACCCAGTACTTC
TRBJ1-2 | . | TRBV5-6 | . | CASSLRENGYTF | TGTGCCAGCAGCTTAAGGGAGAATGGCTACACCTTC
TRBJ2-1 | . | TRBV6-6 | . | CASSSPHRADEQFF | TGTGCCAGCAGTTCCCCTCACAGGGCCGATGAGCAGTTCTTC
TRBJ1-1 | . | TRBV11-2 | . | CASSLGQWNTEAFF | TGTGCCAGCAGCTTAGGACAGTGGAACACTGAAGCTTTCTTT
TRBJ1-1 | . | TRBV7-2 | . | CASSRGEWNTEAFF | TGTGCCAGCAGCCGGGGGGAATGGAACACTGAAGCTTTCTTT
TRBJ1-1 | few | TRBV11-3 | TRBD1 | CASSLHRGEAFF | TGTGCCAGCAGCCTACACAGGGGTGAAGCTTTCTTT
TRBJ2-2 | . | TRBV9 | . | CASSVQGRGTTGELFF | TGTGCCAGCAGCGTACAGGGAAGGGGCACCACCGGGGAGCTGTTTTTT
TRBJ2-1 | . | TRBV18 | . | CASSPPPISGLNEQFF | TGTGCCAGCTCACCTCCCCCGATTAGCGGACTGAATGAGCAGTTCTTC
TRBJ1-1 | few | TRBV6-1 | . | CASTGRRHTEAFF | TGTGCCAGCACGGGAAGAAGGCACACTGAAGCTTTCTTT
TRBJ1-2 | . | TRBV5-4 | TRBD1 | CASSLATGARGYTF | TGTGCCAGCAGCTTGGCCACAGGGGCAAGAGGCTACACCTTC
TRBJ2-1 | . | TRBV7-9 | TRBD2 | CASSLGTRQHDNEQFF | TGTGCCAGCAGCTTAGGGACTAGACAACACGACAATGAGCAGTTCTTC
TRBJ2-7 | . | TRBV10-3 | . | CAISEQGGPDEQYF | TGTGCCATCAGTGAACAGGGCGGACCCGACGAGCAGTACTTC
TRBJ2-7 | once | TRBV5-1 | TRBD2 | CASSLETSGGSGSREQYF | TGCGCCAGCAGCTTGGAAACTAGCGGGGGGAGCGGGTCCCGGGAGCAGTACTTC
TRBJ1-1 | . | TRBV10-1 | . | CASRGLGPNTEAFF | TGCGCCAGCAGAGGACTGGGCCCGAACACTGAAGCTTTCTTT